This T cell receptor (beta chain) emerged from a study of blood T cells in healthy people across ages (dated by TCRdb to about 2015). Regarding the complete study: Template switching captured roughly one uniquely barcoded TCR beta cDNA molecule per two T cells in model experiments. To avoid experimental bias, donors of different ages were distributed randomly across sequencing lanes. Donors were grouped into four age groups: young (average approximately 16 years), middle-aged (39), aged (around 66) and long-lived (about 82). To track age-related changes in TCR beta repertoire diversity, the study relied on deep sequencing normalized with unique cDNA molecular identifiers. The study analyzed two additional independent replicas of 1 million unique cDNA reads from the same blood draw for two donors, one aged 18 to 30 and one aged 80 or older. Results the study describes overall, beyond this receptor: As age increased, observed TCR beta diversity per million T cells dropped in a roughly linear way, and a significant reduction was already evident by age about 40. Total diversity estimates from one million sequenced T cells were considered lower bounds and underestimates. Observed TCR beta diversity correlated strongly with the percentage of naive T cells measured by flow cytometry. The long-lived group showed more naive CD4+ T cells, fewer expanded clones and increased TCR diversity than the aged group, suggesting age selection. Because the CMV infection status of the donors was unknown, age-related changes in expanded clonotypes may potentially have been confounded. Bulk unsorted PBMC profiling prevented conclusive comparison of naive and antigen-experienced compartments.

The method behind the library was 5' RACE. Data came from an Illumina HiSeq 2500. The second PCR ran for roughly 7 to 11 cycles and used a J-beta primer mix along with a sample-barcoded 5' primer. A template-switch 5' adaptor carrying 12 random nucleotides introduced a unique molecular identifier onto each TCR beta cDNA molecule. Each sample yielded at least 2.5 million CDR3-containing paired-end reads. The Mint cDNA synthesis kit, primed by a TRBC-specific oligonucleotide, was used to synthesize first-strand cDNA from all RNA. Following uracil-DNA glycosylase treatment, all cDNA underwent a first 18-cycle PCR with the universal primers M1SS and BC2_uni_R. The study's own analysis went as follows. Each sample was normalized by randomly selecting 1 million high-quality reads, each carrying a distinct molecular identifier. Reads with shared molecular identifiers were discarded instead of being binned into consensus sequences. MiTCR, with a Q25 quality threshold and the strictest error-elimination algorithm, was used for CDR3 identification, clonotype clustering and error correction. A nonparametric unseen species model with Euler transformation was used to estimate a lower bound on total TCR beta diversity. The public reads were reanalyzed by TCRdb: fastp trimming at Q25, MiXCR alignment, in-frame beta chains only. CDR3 protein duplicates are merged, each entry listing the most common genes and DNA. The V and J calls reflect TCRdb's pipeline rather than the authors' work. Present in this sample are under 1,000,000 distinct CDR3 sequences, about 45% of which were seen just once. 15% to 20% of the sample belongs to the ten largest clones.

Looking up the germline V gene yields CDR1 SQVTM and CDR2 ANQGSEA. The germline V and J ends show losses of 4 bases and 5 bases respectively, and no gene match explains 4 bases of the junction. From the cysteine through the phenylalanine, the CDR3 covers 14 amino acids. The retained sequence is limited to the CDR3, 42 bases, with the frame set at the first base. This clonotype occurred many times. The antigen it binds to is not known. Nothing much larger sits one base from this clone, and base qualities are not available. Donors were 35 to 40 systemically healthy Caucasian individuals from Russia aged roughly 6 to 90 years. Roughly 10 milliliters of peripheral blood were collected from each donor into EDTA-treated Vacutainer tubes. PBMCs were isolated by Ficoll-Paque density-gradient centrifugation, with at least 6 million obtained per sample. Trizol reagent was used to extract total RNA from PBMCs, with at least 5.5 micrograms per sample. For every donor, flow cytometry on a PBMC aliquot measured the percentage of naive CD45RAhigh/CD27high T cells.

The receptor was isolated from a man older than 75 in good health. Sequenced sample: blood. In this chain, TRBV29-1 is recombined with TRBJ2-2; TRBD2 fits 10 bases in the junction. The CDR3 region reads CSVGRTSGTGELFF. In nucleotide form, the sequence is TGCAGCGTTGGTAGGACTAGCGGTACCGGGGAGCTGTTTTTT.